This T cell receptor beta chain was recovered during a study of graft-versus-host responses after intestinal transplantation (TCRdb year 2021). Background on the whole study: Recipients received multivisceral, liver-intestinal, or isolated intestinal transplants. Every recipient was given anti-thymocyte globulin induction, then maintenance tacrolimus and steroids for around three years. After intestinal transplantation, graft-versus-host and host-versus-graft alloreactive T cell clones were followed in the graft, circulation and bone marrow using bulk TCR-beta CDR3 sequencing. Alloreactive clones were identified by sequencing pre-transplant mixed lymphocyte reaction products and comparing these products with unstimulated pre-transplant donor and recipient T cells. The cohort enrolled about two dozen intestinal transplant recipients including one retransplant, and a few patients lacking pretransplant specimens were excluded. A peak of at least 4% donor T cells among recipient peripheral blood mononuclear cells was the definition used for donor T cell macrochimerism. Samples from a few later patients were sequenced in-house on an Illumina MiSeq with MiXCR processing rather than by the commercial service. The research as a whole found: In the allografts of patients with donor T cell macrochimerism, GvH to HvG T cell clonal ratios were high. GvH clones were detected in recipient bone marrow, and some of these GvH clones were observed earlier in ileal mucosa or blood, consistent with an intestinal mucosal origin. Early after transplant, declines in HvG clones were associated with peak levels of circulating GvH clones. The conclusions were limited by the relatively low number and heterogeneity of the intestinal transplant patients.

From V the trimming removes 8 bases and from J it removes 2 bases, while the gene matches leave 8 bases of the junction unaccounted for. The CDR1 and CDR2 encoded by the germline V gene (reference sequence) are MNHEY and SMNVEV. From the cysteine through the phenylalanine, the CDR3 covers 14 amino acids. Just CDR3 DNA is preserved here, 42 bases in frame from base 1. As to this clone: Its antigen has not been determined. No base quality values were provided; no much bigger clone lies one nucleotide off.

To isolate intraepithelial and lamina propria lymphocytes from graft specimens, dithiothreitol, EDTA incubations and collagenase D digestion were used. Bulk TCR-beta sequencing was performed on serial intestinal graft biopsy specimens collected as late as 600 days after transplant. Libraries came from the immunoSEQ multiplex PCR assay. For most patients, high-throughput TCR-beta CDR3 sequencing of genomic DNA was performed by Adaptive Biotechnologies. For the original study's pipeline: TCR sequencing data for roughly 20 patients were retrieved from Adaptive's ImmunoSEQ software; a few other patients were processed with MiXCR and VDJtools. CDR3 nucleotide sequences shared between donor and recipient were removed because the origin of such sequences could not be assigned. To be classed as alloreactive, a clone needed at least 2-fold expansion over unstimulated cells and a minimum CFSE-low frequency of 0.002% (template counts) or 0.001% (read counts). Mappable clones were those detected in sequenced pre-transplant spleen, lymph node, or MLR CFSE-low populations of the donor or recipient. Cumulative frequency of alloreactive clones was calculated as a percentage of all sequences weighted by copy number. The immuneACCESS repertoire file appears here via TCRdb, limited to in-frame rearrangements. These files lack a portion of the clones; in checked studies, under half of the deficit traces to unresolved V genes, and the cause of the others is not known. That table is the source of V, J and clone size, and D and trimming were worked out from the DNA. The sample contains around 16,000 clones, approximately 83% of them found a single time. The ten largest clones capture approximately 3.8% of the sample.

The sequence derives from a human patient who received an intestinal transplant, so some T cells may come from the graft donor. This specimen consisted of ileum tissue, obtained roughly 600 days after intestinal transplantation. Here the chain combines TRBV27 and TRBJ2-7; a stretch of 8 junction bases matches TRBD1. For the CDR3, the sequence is CASHGQGSTYEQYF. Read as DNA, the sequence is TGTGCCAGCCATGGACAGGGTAGTACCTACGAGCAGTACTTC.